This T cell receptor (beta chain) emerged from a study of blood T cell repertoires in COVID-19. Study context: Sample material is recorded as cDNA or gDNA derived from T cells, B-cell-depleted T cells, or PBMCs.

The authors' processing: Estimated nucleated cell counts came from reference gene primer amplification. The data were produced by immunoSEQ multiplex PCR, yet TCRdb's version contains in-frame clones alone and is incomplete. V, J and clone size derive from that table, while D and trimming were established from the DNA sequence. Here the sample spans 120,000 or so clones, over 75% being singletons. Trimming left V 6 bases short and J 1 base short, with 15 bases between. The germline V gene has CDR1 MDHEN and CDR2 SYDVKM. The CDR3 is 15 residues long. V gene TRBV28 combines with J gene TRBJ1-1, with a weak D call TRBD1 (5 bases). The clonotype originates from a man aged 25-40 years with COVID-19, enrolled during active disease. Sample: peripheral blood. DNA of the CDR3: TGTGCCAGCAGCCTAACCAGGGCGAGGAACACTGAAGCTTTCTTT. As protein: CASSLTRARNTEAFF.